The 23 T cell receptor beta chains in this list originate from one sample, sequenced in a study of T-cell reconstitution after alpha-beta-depleted transplantation in children. Unique molecular identifiers were used to barcode this TCRbeta library. TCRdb passed the PCR reads through MiXCR, listing each CDR3 protein once. Altogether a few hundred thousand distinct CDR3 sequences are present, approximately 24% being singletons, with the ten largest covering about 4.8%. Source: PBMCs, mostly from graft donor cells, taken 360 days after TCRalphabeta/CD19-depleted stem cell transplant. The receptors stem from a female patient aged 2-10 years who had a stem cell transplant for congenital amegakaryocytic thrombocytopenia, so the T cells may come from the graft donor.

The V and J genes are TRBV2 and TRBJ1-2, with D unresolved. This CDR3 has 17 amino acids. CDR1 is SNHLY, CDR2 FYNNEI, per germline. V was trimmed by 3 bases and J by 5 bases, leaving 22 bases between them. The CDR3 nucleotides read TGTGCCAGCAGTGATAATGTAGGGTTCGTGATAACTTATGGCTACACCTTC. Translation gives CASSDNVGFVITYGYTF. Based on the CDR3 plus reference TRBV2 and TRBJ1-2, the full variable domain is EPEVTQTPSHQVTQMGQEVILRCVPISNHLYFYWYRQILGQKVEFLVSFYNNEISEKSEIFDDQFSVERPDGSNFTLKIRSTKLEDSAMYFCASSDNVGFVITYGYTFGSGTRLTVV.

The chain is built from TRBV6-1 and TRBJ2-4; weak D call: TRBD2 (5 bases). The CDR3 has 13 residues. Between the trimmed V and J ends, which lost 2 bases and 9 bases, there was a span of 11 bases. CDR1 MNHNS and CDR2 SASEGT come from the germline V gene. This CDR3 is CASSERYRGIQYF. The CDR3 coding sequence is TGTGCCAGCAGTGAAAGGTACCGGGGCATTCAGTACTTC.

This sequence joins TRBV21-1 and TRBJ1-4; the table calls TRBD1, which could not be checked here. TRBV21-1 is noted as a pseudogene. The CDR3 runs 17 residues. The CDR3 DNA reads as TGTGCCAGCAGCAAAAGTGGGGGGGGTACGGCTAATGAAAAACTGTTTTTT. Translating gives CASSKSGGGTANEKLFF.

The rearrangement joins TRBV7-3 to TRBJ2-1, with 8 bases fitting TRBD2. The ends lost 1 base at V and 8 bases at J; junction bases unmatched: 7. CDR3 length: 15 residues. The germline V gene has CDR1 SGHTA and CDR2 FQGTGA. As DNA, the CDR3 is TGTGCCAGCAGCTTAAGGCCTAGCGGGTATGATGAGCAGTTCTTC. Amino acids: CASSLRPSGYDEQFF.

This clonotype was seen a handful of times. J is TRBJ1-1 and V is TRBV20-1; perhaps TRBD1 as D (5 bases). This CDR3 has 12 amino acids. Germline loops: CDR1 DFQATT, CDR2 SNEGSKA (reference sequence). V was shortened by 3 bases and J by 7 bases, with 12 bases between the two germline ends. CDR3 loop: CSARTGGIEAFF. In DNA, the CDR3 is TGCAGTGCTAGGACCGGGGGAATTGAAGCTTTCTTT.

This clonotype turned up a few times. CDR3 sequence: CASSGKQGANVLTF. For the CDR3, the DNA is TGCGCCAGCAGCGGGAAACAGGGGGCCAACGTCCTGACTTTC. J is TRBJ2-6 and V is TRBV5-1; D remains ambiguous. With 4 bases removed from V and 4 bases from J, the gap between germline ends came to 9 bases. The CDR3 covers 14 residues. The V gene's germline CDR1 is SGHRS and CDR2 YFSETQ.

In this sample, this clonotype turned up a few times. The chain uses TRBV4-1 and TRBJ2-5; a weak D match, TRBD1 (6 bases). Per the germline V gene, CDR1 is MGHRA and CDR2 is YSYEKL. The ends were cut back, 4 bases at V and 2 bases at J, with 17 bases in the middle. CDR3 length: 16 residues. The CDR3 sequence: CASSPKIDRRQETQYF. The DNA for the CDR3 is TGCGCCAGCAGCCCCAAGATTGACAGGAGGCAAGAGACCCAGTACTTC.

This clonotype was picked up many times. The CDR3 bases are TGTGCCAGCAGCTTAGGGACAGTGGACACTGAAGCTTTCTTT. Protein: CASSLGTVDTEAFF. The chain combines TRBV7-6 with TRBJ1-1, with a possible D match to TRBD1 (6 bases). The CDR3 is made up of 14 amino acids. Germline V gives CDR1 SGHVS, CDR2 FNYEAQ. Trimming left V 1 base short and J 3 bases short, with 9 bases between.

This clonotype was counted a few times. This chain joins TRBV20-1 and TRBJ1-2, with D unresolved. The CDR3 totals 13 residues. V gave up 1 base and J gave up 6 bases, with 12 bases separating them. CDR1 and CDR2 from the germline V gene are DFQATT and SNEGSKA (reference sequence). The CDR3 loop reads CSARVGFSDGYTF. In nucleotides, the CDR3 is TGCAGTGCTAGAGTGGGTTTTTCTGATGGCTACACCTTC.

The chain is built from TRBV27 and TRBJ2-7; 7 nucleotides line up with TRBD1. There are 15 residues in the CDR3. J was trimmed by 1 base and V by 5 bases; bases with no gene match: 8. CDR1 is MNHEY, CDR2 SMNVEV, per germline (reference sequence). CDR3: CASSPLVDRSYEQYF. CDR3 nucleotide sequence: TGTGCCAGCAGTCCCCTGGTGGACAGGTCCTACGAGCAGTACTTC.

The gene calls are TRBV6-5 and TRBJ2-6; the D is unclear. There are 13 residues in the CDR3. Germline assignment: CDR1 MNHEY and CDR2 SVGAGI. Trimming left V 6 bases short and J 0 bases short, with 3 bases between. CDR3 in amino acids: CASRDSGANVLTF. The CDR3 DNA reads TGTGCCAGCAGGGACTCTGGGGCCAACGTCCTGACTTTC.

This CDR3 is CASSLASLLANLYNEQFF. The CDR3 nucleotides are TGTGCCAGCAGCTTAGCCTCTCTTCTAGCGAACTTATACAATGAGCAGTTCTTC. The gene calls are TRBV7-8 and TRBJ2-1, with D perhaps matching TRBD2 (6 bases). Trimming took off 0 bases at V and 4 bases at J, with 19 bases between the two ends. Germline values: CDR1 SGHVS, CDR2 FQNEAQ. The CDR3 covers 18 residues.

The DNA for the CDR3 is TGCGCCAGCAGCCAAGATCTTCAGTCTGGGGCCAACGTCCTGACTTTC. Amino acids: CASSQDLQSGANVLTF. The chain couples TRBV4-3 to TRBJ2-6; D is unclear. The CDR3 length is 16 residues. V lost 0 bases and J lost 1, with 7 bases in between. Germline assignment: CDR1 LGHNA and CDR2 YSLEER.

A few counts support this clonotype. CDR3 amino acids: CASLGERTYNEQFF. As DNA, the CDR3 is TGTGCCAGCTTAGGGGAGAGAACCTACAATGAGCAGTTCTTC. The chain couples TRBV18 to TRBJ2-1; perhaps D is TRBD1 or TRBD2 (5 bases each). CDR1 KGHSH and CDR2 LQKENI come from the germline V gene. The V end lost 7 bases, the J end lost 2 bases, and 12 bases lay between the germline ends. The CDR3 has 14 residues.

This clonotype has only one observation. The chain has TRBV19 and TRBJ2-2, with 8 bases fitting TRBD1. The CDR3 covers 16 residues. V dropped 6 bases and J dropped 1; count of bases not matched to a gene: 7. Germline CDR1 reads LNHDA; CDR2 reads SQIVND (reference sequence). The CDR3 spells CASSNSGGWNTGELFF. Here the CDR3 DNA reads TGTGCCAGTAGCAACTCAGGGGGCTGGAACACCGGGGAGCTGTTTTTT.

This clonotype turned up a few times. V gene TRBV7-7 combines with J gene TRBJ2-1, with D hard to call. The CDR3 extends over 16 amino acids. Germline V gives CDR1 SSHAT, CDR2 FNYEAQ (reference sequence). The ends were cut back, 1 base at V and 0 bases at J, with 10 bases in the middle. The CDR3 loop is CASSLEWASSYNEQFF. CDR3 DNA sequence: TGTGCCAGCAGCTTAGAATGGGCCAGCTCCTACAATGAGCAGTTCTTC. Complete variable domain (other parts from reference TRBV7-7 and TRBJ2-1): GAGVSQSPRYKVTKRGQDVTLRCDPISSHATLYWYQQALGQGPEFLTYFNYEAQPDKSGLPSDRFSAERPEGSISTLTIQRTEQRDSAMYRCASSLEWASSYNEQFFGPGTRLTVL.

In its sample, this clonotype was seen a few times. The chain joins TRBV12-3 or TRBV12-4 to TRBJ2-7, with D maybe TRBD1 (6 bases). Trimming shortened V by 5 bases and J by 5 bases, and 13 bases separated the two germline ends. The CDR3 is made up of 13 amino acids. The CDR3 DNA reads as TGTGCCAGCAGTACAGGGTACCCCAACGAGCAGTACTTC. Its protein is CASSTGYPNEQYF.

The chain links TRBV12-3 or TRBV12-4 to TRBJ2-7, with D perhaps TRBD1 (6 bases). The V gene lost 9 bases and the J gene lost 2 bases, with 14 bases spanning the gap. This CDR3 has 13 amino acids. In DNA, the CDR3 is TGTGCCAGTTCCCTCAGACAGGCCTACGAGCAGTACTTC. Its protein product is CASSLRQAYEQYF.

The chain recombines TRBV6-2 or TRBV6-3 with TRBJ1-2, with 8 positions matching TRBD1. V lost 5 bases, J lost 11 bases, and 4 bases stayed unmatched. The CDR3 has 11 residues. The germline gives CDR1 MNHEY, CDR2 SVGEGT. CDR3 nucleotides: TGTGCCAGCAGTCACAGGGGGATTTACACCTTC. Its translation: CASSHRGIYTF.

V is TRBV6-5 and J is TRBJ2-5; maybe TRBD2 (5 bases). Trimming shortened V by 4 bases and J by 6 bases, and 15 bases separated the two germline ends. The length of the CDR3 is 14 residues. The germline CDR1 and CDR2 sequences are MNHEY and SVGAGI. The CDR3 loop reads CASSSHTGKKTQYF. The CDR3 coding sequence is TGTGCCAGCAGTTCTCATACGGGGAAAAAGACCCAGTACTTC.

The chain has TRBV15 and TRBJ2-7, with 8 bases aligning to TRBD1. Trimming cost V 0 bases and J 2 bases; bases outside gene matches: 6. This CDR3 spans 16 amino acids. Germline CDR1 and CDR2: LNHNV and YYDKDF (reference sequence). The CDR3: CATSRDIGQGPYEQYF. In DNA form, the CDR3 reads TGTGCCACCAGCAGAGATATAGGACAGGGACCCTACGAGCAGTACTTC.

This chain connects TRBV19 to TRBJ2-4, with TRBD2 matching over 7 bases. V shed 4 bases, J shed 4 bases, and the junction held 4 bases outside the gene matches. CDR1 is LNHDA, CDR2 SQIVND, per germline (reference sequence). The CDR3 runs to 14 residues. The chain's CDR3 is CASSKGTTKNIQYF. CDR3 DNA: TGTGCCAGTAGTAAAGGGACTACTAAAAACATTCAGTACTTC.

This clonotype occurred many times. The J gene is TRBJ2-1, the V gene TRBV7-8; D gene uncertain. CDR3 length equals 13 residues. V lost 5 bases, J lost 1 base, and 6 bases lay in between. CDR1 and CDR2 from the germline V gene are SGHVS and FQNEAQ. In DNA form, the CDR3 reads TGTGCCAGCAGCCCTGATTCCTACAATGAGCAGTTCTTC. Translation gives CASSPDSYNEQFF.